These 8 T cell receptor beta chains came from one sample sequenced in a study of regulatory T cells in long-lasting Graves disease. The time point here: newly diagnosed GD, antithyroid drugs for less than 3 months. Isolated PBMC RNA provided the starting material for the TCR library. In building TCR beta libraries, iRepertoire HTBI primers were used together with Arm-PCR of CDR3 regions. Via MiXCR, TCRdb re-called the multiplex PCR reads, giving one row per CDR3 protein. The sample includes a few hundred thousand distinct CDR3 sequences, 13% of them seen just once. The same sample was also used in a study of T cells in Graves' hyperthyroidism and ophthalmopathy.

This material consisted of peripheral blood mononuclear cells (PBMCs), taken at new diagnosis, from a patient treated with antithyroid drugs. The receptor set was obtained from a man aged 25 to 45 with Graves disease.

This clonotype was counted at least ten times. The J gene is TRBJ1-4, the V gene TRBV15; 8 nucleotides align to TRBD1. V shed 5 bases, J shed 4 bases, and the junction held 9 bases outside the gene matches. The CDR3 totals 16 residues. The V gene's germline CDR1 is LNHNV and CDR2 YYDKDF (reference sequence). CDR3 in amino acids: CATSVLGTGFNEKLFF. The CDR3, as DNA: TGTGCCACCAGCGTCCTGGGGACAGGCTTTAATGAAAAACTGTTTTTT.

This clonotype was seen repeatedly, ten times or more. The DNA of the CDR3 is TGTGCCAGCAGCCCAGGACAGGGGGTCAAAAACATTCAGTACTTC. It specifies CASSPGQGVKNIQYF. The V gene is TRBV12-3 or TRBV12-4, the J gene TRBJ2-4, with 10 positions matching TRBD1. CDR3 length equals 15 residues. The V segment lost 6 bases and the J segment 3 bases; nucleotides outside the gene matches: 5.

This clonotype was observed at least ten times. The chain recombines TRBV11-2 with TRBJ2-2; possibly TRBD1 for D (5 bases). The germline V gene has CDR1 SGHAT and CDR2 FQNNGV. The ends were cut back, 10 bases at V and 6 bases at J, with 18 bases in the middle. The length of the CDR3 is 14 residues. The chain's CDR3 is CATTLHRQSGELFF. The CDR3 region has the DNA TGTGCCACCACCCTCCACCGACAGTCCGGGGAGCTGTTTTTT.

This clonotype was counted at least ten times. The J gene is TRBJ1-4, the V gene TRBV6-1, with 11 bases aligning to TRBD1. V shed 8 bases and J 8 bases; nucleotides not matched to a gene: 7. Germline lookup yields CDR1 MNHNS and CDR2 SASEGT. The CDR3 runs to 14 residues. The CDR3 DNA sequence: TGTGCCAGCGGTCACGGGACAGGGGGAGAAAAACTGTTTTTT. Translated, it gives CASGHGTGGEKLFF.

This clonotype was found a few times. The chain uses TRBV27 and TRBJ2-2, with 11 nucleotides matching TRBD1. The V and J ends lost 4 bases and 4 bases, in that order; junction bases with no gene match: 8. This CDR3 has 17 residues. Germline CDR1 and CDR2: MNHEY and SMNVEV (reference sequence). The CDR3 DNA reads as TGTGCCAGCAGTTCCCCCGGGACAGGGGGATTCACCGGGGAGCTGTTTTTT. This sequence encodes CASSSPGTGGFTGELFF.

This clonotype was counted at least ten times. The rearrangement joins TRBV7-2 to TRBJ2-1; 9 bases match TRBD2. Germline V lookup: CDR1 SGHTA, CDR2 FQGNSA. Trimming removed 5 bases from V and 9 bases from J; junction bases left unmatched: 17. The CDR3 has 17 residues. The CDR3 loop is CASSPWGSGRLGGEQFF. The CDR3 DNA reads as TGTGCCAGCAGCCCCTGGGGGAGCGGGAGGTTAGGAGGTGAGCAGTTCTTC.

This clonotype was detected ten times or more. The chain joins TRBV11-2 to TRBJ2-1, with unresolved D. Germline V gene lookup returns CDR1 SGHAT and CDR2 FQNNGV. The CDR3 consists of 15 residues. The V end was cut by 5 bases, the J end by 4 bases, with 15 bases between. DNA of the CDR3: TGTGCCAGCAGCCCCCGTTCCAACGAATACAATGAGCAGTTCTTC. Translating gives CASSPRSNEYNEQFF.

This clonotype has only one observation. The chain is built from TRBV29-1 and TRBJ2-2; D is perhaps TRBD2 (5 bases). Germline V gene sequence: CDR1 SQVTM, CDR2 ANQGSEA. The CDR3 covers 14 residues. CDR3 residues: CTLSGDYNTGELFF. DNA of the CDR3: TGCACTCTCTCAGGAGACTATAACACCGGGGAGCTGTTTTTT.